This TCR beta chain derives from a study of cytomegalovirus exposure and HLA in healthy donors. Remarks on this clone: The antigen remains undetermined.

CDR1 and CDR2 (germline): SGHRS, YFSETQ. The CDR3 is made up of 17 amino acids. V shed 0 bases and J 3 bases; nucleotides not matched to a gene: 9. It was with 60 Vbeta and 13 Jbeta primers that the PCR ran. Generated by immunoSEQ multiplex PCR, the TCRdb table keeps only in-frame clones and is missing some. The record lists 150,000 or so clones, of which the ten most abundant hold around 1.5%. General study results and limits: A later analysis showed that HLA-associated TCR beta chains had undergone more clonal expansion than equally common others.

The sequenced material came from PBMCs. The chain joins TRBV5-1 to TRBJ2-7, with TRBD2 matching 10 bases. The receptor was isolated from a woman aged 50 to 60 in good health and CMV-seronegative. Here the CDR3 DNA reads TGCGCCAGCAGCTTGGAGACTAGCGGGTCCCACTTCTACGAGCAGTACTTC. Encoded protein: CASSLETSGSHFYEQYF.